This is a list of T cell receptor beta chains from one sample in a study of cytomegalovirus exposure and HLA in healthy donors. Method: immunoSEQ multiplex PCR; TCRdb's copy keeps in-frame clones and lacks some. The sample records roughly 90,000 clones, under 80% being singletons. Sequencing was performed on PBMCs. Receptor source: a man aged 30 to 45 in good health and CMV-seropositive. The CDR3 runs from the conserved cysteine through the conserved F or W. A D gene is named only where the DNA matches it firmly. The size of a clone is reported for some rows only, either as once, few or many, or as a class for expanded clones.

D: NA; J: TRBJ1-4; V: TRBV5-1; size: NA; CDR3: CASSFLTGQTNEKLFF; DNA: TGCGCCAGCAGCTTTTTGACAGGACAAACTAATGAAAAACTGTTTTTT
D: TRBD1; J: TRBJ1-1; V: TRBV6-5; size: NA; CDR3: CASSYGSGGQSEAFF; DNA: TGTGCCAGCAGTTACGGGTCAGGGGGACAGTCTGAAGCTTTCTTT
D: TRBD1; J: TRBJ1-5; V: TRBV19; size: few; CDR3: CASSSLTGGRGNQPQHF; DNA: TGTGCCAGTAGTTCCCTGACAGGGGGCAGGGGCAATCAGCCCCAGCATTTT
D: TRBD2; J: TRBJ2-3; V: TRBV4-2; size: NA; CDR3: CASSQDRGGRADTQYF; DNA: TGTGCCAGCAGCCAAGATCGTGGCGGGAGGGCAGATACGCAGTATTTT
D: NA; J: TRBJ1-6; V: TRBV5-1; size: NA; CDR3: CASSLGEGVSPLHF; DNA: TGCGCCAGCAGCTTAGGAGAGGGGGTTTCACCCCTCCACTTT
D: NA; J: TRBJ2-3; V: TRBV9; size: NA; CDR3: CASSPDRSTDTQYF; DNA: TGTGCCAGCAGCCCTGACAGGTCCACAGATACGCAGTATTTT
D: TRBD2; J: TRBJ2-5; V: TRBV28; size: NA; CDR3: CASSLISAGVIETQYF; DNA: TGTGCCAGCAGTTTAATTAGCGCGGGGGTGATAGAGACCCAGTACTTC
D: TRBD2; J: TRBJ2-2; V: TRBV29-1; size: once; CDR3: CGVSSGSGELFF; DNA: TGCGGGGTGTCTAGCGGGAGCGGGGAGCTGTTTTTT
D: TRBD2; J: TRBJ2-7; V: TRBV6-6; size: few; CDR3: CAAGVYEQYF; DNA: TGTGCAGCGGGAGTCTACGAGCAGTACTTC
D: TRBD1; J: TRBJ1-6; V: TRBV7-2; size: NA; CDR3: CASRPPGQGNSPLHF; DNA: TGTGCCAGCAGACCTCCGGGACAGGGGAATTCACCCCTCCACTTT
D: NA; J: TRBJ2-3; V: TRBV13; size: NA; CDR3: CASSLFPDHKTDTQYF; DNA: TGTGCCAGCAGCTTATTCCCAGATCACAAAACAGATACGCAGTATTTT
D: TRBD1; J: TRBJ2-7; V: TRBV5-5; size: NA; CDR3: CASSLETGGREQYF; DNA: TGTGCCAGCAGCTTAGAGACAGGGGGCCGGGAGCAGTACTTC
D: NA; J: TRBJ2-1; V: TRBV25-1; size: NA; CDR3: CASSEWAGLSSYNEQFF; DNA: TGTGCCAGCAGTGAATGGGCGGGACTCAGCTCCTACAATGAGCAGTTCTTC
D: TRBD1; J: TRBJ2-1; V: TRBV4-3; size: few; CDR3: CASSQDTGTGLMGEQFF; DNA: TGCGCCAGCAGCCAAGATACCGGGACAGGGCTTATGGGTGAGCAGTTCTTC
D: NA; J: TRBJ2-3; V: TRBV18; size: NA; CDR3: CASSPNPIPTDTQYF; DNA: TGTGCCAGCTCACCAAACCCTATACCCACAGATACGCAGTATTTT
D: NA; J: TRBJ2-7; V: TRBV11-2; size: NA; CDR3: CASSLLPTINEQYF; DNA: TGTGCCAGCAGCTTACTTCCCACTATCAACGAGCAGTACTTC
D: NA; J: TRBJ1-1; V: TRBV19; size: NA; CDR3: CASSMRGGNTEAFF; DNA: TGTGCCAGTAGTATGCGCGGGGGCAACACTGAAGCTTTCTTT
D: NA; J: TRBJ1-1; V: TRBV2; size: few; CDR3: CASGQNTEAFF; DNA: TGTGCCTCGGGTCAGAACACTGAAGCTTTCTTT
D: TRBD2; J: TRBJ2-7; V: TRBV6-5; size: NA; CDR3: CASSLGIGGSGYEQYF; DNA: TGTGCCAGCAGTTTGGGCATAGGCGGGAGTGGGTACGAGCAGTACTTC
D: TRBD1; J: TRBJ2-7; V: TRBV5-6; size: few; CDR3: CASSLPTGGSEQYF; DNA: TGTGCCAGCAGCTTGCCGACAGGGGGCTCCGAGCAGTACTTC
D: TRBD1; J: TRBJ2-2; V: TRBV10-3; size: NA; CDR3: CAISEVQGASTGELFF; DNA: TGTGCCATCAGTGAGGTCCAGGGGGCGAGCACCGGGGAGCTGTTTTTT
D: NA; J: TRBJ1-4; V: TRBV5-1; size: once; CDR3: CASSPTGHANEKLFF; DNA: TGCGCCAGCAGCCCAACGGGACACGCTAATGAAAAACTGTTTTTT
D: NA; J: TRBJ1-1; V: TRBV6-1; size: NA; CDR3: CASSENMNTEAFF; DNA: TGTGCCAGCAGTGAGAACATGAACACTGAAGCTTTCTTT
D: TRBD1; J: TRBJ2-2; V: TRBV30; size: NA; CDR3: CAWSVGGLGTGELFF; DNA: TGTGCCTGGAGTGTAGGGGGCTTGGGCACCGGGGAGCTGTTTTTT
D: TRBD2; J: TRBJ2-2; V: TRBV10-3; size: NA; CDR3: CAINAGTSVYTGELFF; DNA: TGTGCCATCAATGCGGGGACTAGTGTGTACACCGGGGAGCTGTTTTTT
D: NA; J: TRBJ1-6; V: TRBV6-1; size: NA; CDR3: CASTFGESGNSPLHF; DNA: TGTGCCAGCACCTTTGGGGAGTCGGGTAATTCACCCCTCCACTTT
D: TRBD1; J: TRBJ2-2; V: TRBV10-1; size: NA; CDR3: CASSLTGNAGELFF; DNA: TGCGCCAGCAGCCTGACAGGGAATGCCGGGGAGCTGTTTTTT
D: NA; J: TRBJ1-1; V: TRBV14; size: NA; CDR3: CASSFPDREAFF; DNA: TGTGCCAGCAGCTTCCCGGACAGAGAAGCTTTCTTT
D: TRBD1; J: TRBJ1-4; V: TRBV28; size: NA; CDR3: CASSLQGALHEKLFF; DNA: TGTGCCAGCAGTCTACAGGGGGCGCTTCATGAAAAACTGTTTTTT
D: NA; J: TRBJ1-5; V: TRBV6-5; size: NA; CDR3: CASSLTGSGNQPQHF; DNA: TGTGCCAGCAGTTTAACAGGTAGCGGGAATCAGCCCCAGCATTTT
D: TRBD1; J: TRBJ2-5; V: TRBV7-3; size: NA; CDR3: CASSIRQGFTETQYF; DNA: TGTGCCAGCAGCATACGACAGGGGTTTACGGAGACCCAGTACTTC
D: NA; J: TRBJ1-1; V: TRBV7-2; size: few; CDR3: CASSPGTGVRRNTEAFF; DNA: TGTGCCAGCAGCCCAGGGACGGGAGTTCGACGGAACACTGAAGCTTTCTTT